Shown below are 27 T cell receptor beta chains from a single sample sequenced in a study of cytotoxic CD8 clonotypes in ibrutinib-treated CLL. Sequencing was performed with immunoSEQ multiplex PCR; in TCRdb, only in-frame clones are kept and a portion is missing. The sample contains about 140,000 clones, 85% to 95% of which appear only once. The input for sequencing was PBMCs, taken after 12 months of ibrutinib treatment. The source of these receptors is a human donor with chronic lymphocytic leukemia.

The chain recombines TRBV5-1 with TRBJ2-2; the D is unclear. This CDR3 spans 14 amino acids. CDR1 and CDR2 (germline): SGHRS, YFSETQ. With 5 bases removed from V and 4 bases from J, the gap between germline ends came to 12 bases. The CDR3 nucleotides are TGCGCCAGCAGTCGGTTAGCAGGCACCGGGGAGCTGTTTTTT. It codes for CASSRLAGTGELFF.

The chain employs TRBV6-5 and TRBJ1-4; D perhaps matches TRBD1 (6 bases). Trimming cost V 5 bases and J 8 bases, with 18 bases left between them. Germline V gene sequence: CDR1 MNHEY, CDR2 SVGAGI. The CDR3 covers 15 residues. As DNA, the CDR3 is TGTGCCAGCAGTCTTGGTGGGGGCCCCTGGGAAAAACTGTTTTTT. Its translation is CASSLGGGPWEKLFF.

This clone was observed once. The CDR3 DNA reads TGTGCCAGCTCGGGGGAGCTCGGGGATACGCAGTATTTT. Amino acids: CASSGELGDTQYF. The chain uses TRBV2 and TRBJ2-3; TRBD2 might be the D (6 bases). Germline-derived CDR1 and CDR2 are SNHLY and FYNNEI. With 8 bases removed from V and 6 bases from J, the gap between germline ends came to 15 bases. The CDR3 consists of 13 residues.

The chain is built from TRBV18 and TRBJ1-1, with D maybe TRBD1 (5 bases). V dropped 1 base and J dropped 1 base, with 7 bases sitting between them. The CDR3 sequence is 14 residues long. Germline-derived CDR1 and CDR2 are KGHSH and LQKENI. CDR3 region: CASSPRGENTEAFF. CDR3 bases: TGTGCCAGCTCACCACGGGGGGAGAACACTGAAGCTTTCTTT.

V and J are TRBV25-1 and TRBJ1-2, with a tentative D call TRBD1 (6 bases). The ends were cut back, 4 bases at V and 8 bases at J, with 20 bases in the middle. CDR1 MGHDK and CDR2 SYGVNS come from the germline V gene. The CDR3 extends over 15 amino acids. This CDR3 reads CASSAPSSGDVGYTF. In DNA, the CDR3 is TGTGCCAGCAGTGCACCCAGTTCAGGGGATGTGGGCTACACCTTC.

The chain carries TRBV23-1 and TRBJ1-4; D is unclear. TRBV23-1 is known as an ORF, though its function is uncertain. CDR3 length: 15 residues. Trimming took 10 bases from V and 5 from J, leaving 20 bases between them. The CDR3 reads CANTPPGGLNEKLFF. The CDR3 DNA sequence: TGCGCCAACACACCTCCAGGAGGCCTAAATGAAAAACTGTTTTTT.

The J gene is TRBJ1-1, the V gene TRBV19; 7 bases line up with TRBD1. Trimming took 5 bases from V and 0 from J; bases not matched to a gene: 6. This CDR3 comprises 15 residues. Germline CDR1 reads LNHDA; CDR2 reads SQIVND (reference sequence). The CDR3 here is CASSGRQGLNTEAFF. The CDR3 nucleotides are TGTGCCAGTAGTGGACGACAGGGTTTGAACACTGAAGCTTTCTTT.

V usage is TRBV5-1 and J usage is TRBJ2-7; D assignment may be TRBD1 or TRBD2 (5 bases each). Germline loops: CDR1 SGHRS, CDR2 YFSETQ. The CDR3 covers 17 residues. V shed 0 bases and J shed 7 bases, with 23 bases lying between them. The CDR3 spells CASSLGIVGTRVEEQYF. DNA of the CDR3: TGCGCCAGCAGCTTGGGAATCGTGGGGACCCGGGTGGAGGAGCAGTACTTC.

The chain employs TRBV6-5 and TRBJ2-3; maybe TRBD2 (6 bases). V gave up 4 bases and J gave up 4 bases, with 12 bases separating them. This CDR3 comprises 14 residues. Germline CDR1 is MNHEY and CDR2 is SVGAGI. CDR3 nucleotides: TGTGCCAGCAGTTTAATATGGGGGGCAGATACGCAGTATTTT. It encodes CASSLIWGADTQYF.

This chain joins TRBV19 and TRBJ1-5; D perhaps matches TRBD1 (6 bases). The CDR3 totals 14 residues. Trimming stripped 3 bases from V and 7 bases from J, with 13 bases between. Germline V gene lookup returns CDR1 LNHDA and CDR2 SQIVND (reference sequence). The CDR3 reads CASSMARGWQPQHF. DNA for the CDR3: TGTGCCAGTAGTATGGCCAGGGGTTGGCAGCCCCAGCATTTT. Filled out from reference TRBV19 and TRBJ1-5, the complete variable domain reads DGGITQSPKYLFRKEGQNVTLSCEQNLNHDAMYWYRQDPGQGLRLIYYSQIVNDFQKGDIAEGYSVSREKKESFPLTVTSAQKNPTAFYLCASSMARGWQPQHFGDGTRLSIL.

The rearrangement joins TRBV19 to TRBJ2-6; either TRBD1 or TRBD2 may supply D (5 bases each). CDR3 length equals 16 residues. V lost 10 bases and J lost 2, with 18 bases in between. CDR1 and CDR2 from the germline V gene are LNHDA and SQIVND (reference sequence). The CDR3 spells CAIYWDGRAGANVLTF. Here the CDR3 DNA reads TGTGCCATCTATTGGGACGGCCGGGCTGGGGCCAACGTCCTGACTTTC.

In this sample, this clone turned up once. The genes are TRBV28 and TRBJ2-7; D unresolved. CDR1 is MDHEN and CDR2 is SYDVKM in the germline V gene. The CDR3 runs 13 residues. The V end was cut by 11 bases, the J end by 3 bases, with 17 bases between. The CDR3 protein is CARRQNGFYEQYF. The CDR3 DNA follows: TGTGCCCGCCGCCAAAACGGATTCTACGAGCAGTACTTC. The full variable domain, completed using reference TRBV28 and TRBJ2-7, is DVKVTQSSRYLVKRTGEKVFLECVQDMDHENMFWYRQDPGLGLRLIYFSYDVKMKEKGDIPEGYSVSREKKERFSLILESASTNQTSMYLCARRQNGFYEQYFGPGTRLTVT.

In its sample, this clone was seen a few times. The chain is built from TRBV30 and TRBJ2-2; D gene ambiguous. Trimming pared 0 bases from V and 9 bases from J, leaving 8 bases between. Germline CDR1 and CDR2: GTSNPN and SVGIG (reference sequence). This CDR3 spans 12 amino acids. The CDR3 is CAWSVGRRELFF. The DNA of the CDR3 is TGTGCCTGGAGTGTGGGTAGGAGGGAGCTGTTTTTT. The full variable domain, rest sourced from reference TRBV30 and TRBJ2-2, is SQTIHQWPATLVQPVGSPLSLECTVEGTSNPNLYWYRQAAGRGLQLLFYSVGIGQISSEVPQNLSASRPQDRQFILSSKKLLLSDSGFYLCAWSVGRRELFFGEGSRLTVL.

The rearrangement links TRBV2 to TRBJ1-5, with D perhaps TRBD1 (5 bases). Germline loops: CDR1 SNHLY, CDR2 FYNNEI. Trimming took 2 bases from V and 4 from J, leaving 9 bases between them. This CDR3 region has 14 residues. CDR3 amino acids: CASSENGGNQPQHF. In DNA, the CDR3 is TGTGCCAGCAGTGAAAACGGGGGAAATCAGCCCCAGCATTTT.

V and J are TRBV19 and TRBJ2-7, with D tentatively TRBD1 (5 bases). V lost 3 bases and J lost 5, with 17 bases in between. This CDR3 contains 15 residues. Germline lookup yields CDR1 LNHDA and CDR2 SQIVND (reference sequence). CDR3 DNA sequence: TGTGCCAGTAGTATCGGTCAGGGAATCCCCAACGAGCAGTACTTC. Translated, it gives CASSIGQGIPNEQYF.

The CDR3 DNA is TGTGCCATCAGTGTAGCGGGAGGGCAGGGCTACGAGCAGTACTTC. Its translation is CAISVAGGQGYEQYF. The chain carries TRBV10-3 and TRBJ2-7, with 11 nucleotides matching TRBD2. The CDR3 spans 15 residues. The germline V gene has CDR1 ENHRY and CDR2 SYGVKD. Trimming cost V 4 bases and J 3 bases; bases outside gene matches: 5.

The J gene is TRBJ2-1, the V gene TRBV27; the D gene is possibly TRBD1 (5 bases). CDR1 MNHEY and CDR2 SMNVEV come from the germline V gene (reference sequence). This CDR3 contains 15 residues. Trimming shortened V by 0 bases and J by 2 bases, and 8 bases separated the two germline ends. CDR3 amino acids: CASSLSRGPYNEQFF. As DNA, the CDR3 is TGTGCCAGCAGTTTATCTAGGGGCCCCTACAATGAGCAGTTCTTC.

J is TRBJ1-2 and V is TRBV28, with 10 bases that match TRBD1. The V gene's germline CDR1 is MDHEN and CDR2 SYDVKM. V lost 5 bases to trimming and J lost 6 bases; unmatched junction nucleotides: 6. The CDR3 spans 14 residues. The CDR3, as DNA: TGTGCCAGCAGTCTAGGGACAGGGGTAGATGGCTACACCTTC. Residues: CASSLGTGVDGYTF.

The chain recombines TRBV6-5 with TRBJ1-1; maybe TRBD1 (6 bases). Looked up from germline, CDR1 is MNHEY and CDR2 is SVGAGI. The CDR3 contains 13 residues. Trimming pared 1 base from V and 3 bases from J, leaving 6 bases between. The CDR3 sequence is CASSYYRDTEAFF. The CDR3 nucleotides read TGTGCCAGCAGTTACTACAGGGACACTGAAGCTTTCTTT.

The V gene is TRBV21-1, the J gene TRBJ1-4; whether TRBD1, the table's D call, matches the DNA was not checked. TRBV21-1 is tagged as a pseudogene. This CDR3 comprises 14 residues. CDR3 in DNA: TGTGCCAGCAGCAGAACAGGGTATAATGAAAAACTGTTTTTT. Translating gives CASSRTGYNEKLFF.

This clone was recorded at least ten times. This chain uses TRBV9 with TRBJ1-4, with 7 positions matching TRBD1. Germline lookup yields CDR1 SGDLS and CDR2 YYNGEE. The CDR3 runs to 15 residues. Germline trimming cut 3 bases from V and 0 bases from J; bases unmatched to any gene: 2. The CDR3 DNA is TGTGCCAGCAGCGCAGGGACAGCAACTAATGAAAAACTGTTTTTT. The encoded protein is CASSAGTATNEKLFF.

The rearrangement links TRBV9 to TRBJ1-1, with D perhaps TRBD1 (6 bases). The CDR3 covers 15 residues. The germline V and J ends were trimmed by 3 bases and 3 bases, with 15 bases remaining between them. Per germline, CDR1 SGDLS and CDR2 YYNGEE. CDR3 in amino acids: CASSGLGGRHTEAFF. The DNA of the CDR3 is TGTGCCAGCAGCGGGCTCGGGGGCCGTCACACTGAAGCTTTCTTT.

With regard to this clone: Distinct nucleotide sequences in the sample also encode this CDR3. CDR3 bases: TGTGCCAGCAGTTACTCGGAGACCCAGTACTTC. It yields the protein CASSYSETQYF. This sequence joins TRBV6-6 and TRBJ2-5; D not resolved. The CDR3 covers 11 residues. V lost 0 bases, J lost 5 bases, and 1 base lay in between. The germline gives CDR1 MNHNY, CDR2 SVGAGI (reference sequence).

The chain uses TRBV28 and TRBJ2-7; TRBD1 matches 7 bases. This CDR3 has 15 residues. Germline V gene data show CDR1 as MDHEN and CDR2 as SYDVKM. Unmatched junction bases numbered 9, after V lost 3 bases and J lost 4 bases. CDR3 amino acids: CASSLTGTVRYEQYF. CDR3 nucleotide sequence: TGTGCCAGCAGTTTGACCGGGACAGTGAGATACGAGCAGTACTTC.

The chain couples TRBV5-1 to TRBJ2-3, with 9 bases fitting TRBD2. The CDR3 spans 16 residues. V shed 0 bases, J shed 0 bases, and the junction held 2 bases outside the gene matches. Germline CDR1 is SGHRS and CDR2 is YFSETQ. The CDR3 here is CASSLGLAGSTDTQYF. The CDR3 DNA reads as TGCGCCAGCAGCTTGGGGCTAGCGGGGAGCACAGATACGCAGTATTTT.

This chain connects TRBV2 to TRBJ2-7, with unresolved D. Trimming removed 6 bases at V and 1 base at J, with 10 bases between. Germline-derived CDR1 and CDR2 are SNHLY and FYNNEI. CDR3 length: 13 amino acids. CDR3 protein: CASRLTESYEQYF. DNA for the CDR3: TGTGCCAGCAGATTGACTGAATCCTACGAGCAGTACTTC.

The J gene is TRBJ2-7, the V gene TRBV27, with D maybe TRBD1 (6 bases). Germline CDR1 reads MNHEY; CDR2 reads SMNVEV (reference sequence). The CDR3 runs to 14 residues. Trimming took off 2 bases at V and 1 base at J, with 9 bases between the two ends. The chain's CDR3 is CASSLLGQSYEQYF. CDR3 nucleotides: TGTGCCAGCAGTTTACTTGGACAGTCCTACGAGCAGTACTTC.